This record looks at one T cell receptor delta chain sequence and its context. This clone appeared a single time. Its antigen is unknown. A read error may be the cause here, since a much bigger clone is one base away. The record originates from a study of delta chains in infants with herpesvirus infections listed by TCRdb under 2023. Broadly, across the study: The study prospectively followed a Ugandan infant birth cohort from birth to characterize gammadelta T cell responses to primary cytomegalovirus (CMV) infection. The study looked for a public fetal Vdelta1/Vgamma8 gammadelta TCR clonotype in infants infected with CMV after birth. gammadelta TCRs were sequenced from PBMC of about 19 CMV-infected infants (one congenitally infected) and 7 to 9 CMV-uninfected infants with enough sample available. Infant blood samples were grouped into approximate age categories of 1.5, 4, 8 and 12 months. Previously published Belgian fetal and cord blood gammadelta TCR data were added only for comparison and were not generated in this cohort.

In Kampala, Uganda, pregnant women receiving prenatal care were recruited and their infants were enrolled, and documentation of maternal HIV status was required. Weekly visits were made to families, and infant clinical information, oral swabs and peripheral blood were collected beginning at 6 weeks of age and every 4 months thereafter. Blood was drawn into heparin tubes, and PBMC were separated by Ficoll-Paque density gradient centrifugation and then cryopreserved. The study at large found these results: The public clonotype was detected only at the first time point after infection and was not found in uninfected infants or in infants infected after 120 days. The authors noted a small sample size and no race- or environment-matched controls, since nearly all Ugandans acquire CMV before adulthood. Public-clonotype frequency among Vdelta1 cells appeared to correlate inversely with age at infection and decayed rapidly, seemingly not persisting beyond two to three months. The public Vdelta1 clonotype was detected in about 20% of the 18 CMV-infected infants, namely three infected postnatally before 120 days of age and the congenitally infected infant. In CMV-uninfected infants, the public clonotype might still be present but below the detection limit.

The library was built by means of RT-PCR. To generate TCR cDNA, RNA from PBMC was reverse transcribed using SuperScript II together with primers specific for the gamma chain and the delta chain. The cDNA was purified with AMPure XP beads, then amplified and indexed with Illumina adapters using the Nextera XT Index Kit. An Illumina MiSeq with a V2 300-cycle kit was used to sequence the gammadelta TCR libraries. For the original study's pipeline: Using MiXCR v2.1.12, CDR3 sequences were assembled, and reads were mapped onto D, J and V genes obtained from GenBank. VDJtools v1.2.1 was used to carry out repertoire analyses of the CDR3 clonotypes. The public reads were reprocessed by TCRdb using CATT, and rows of matching DNA were later combined. It is TCRdb's table, rather than the study itself, that gives the V and J calls and clone size. This sample lists 900 to 1,500 delta-chain clones; 25% to 35% were detected once. The ten largest make up 6.8% of the sample.

In the germline V gene, CDR1 corresponds to TSESDYY and CDR2 to QEAYKQQN. V lost 2 bases and J lost 4 bases; the stretch between them is 21 bases long. The CDR3 starts with the cysteine, ends with the phenylalanine, and has 17 residues. Solely the CDR3 DNA is kept, with 51 bases framed from the first base. The clonotype was recovered from a human donor who was a Ugandan infant, either HIV-exposed or HIV-unexposed (not recorded which). The sample here was peripheral blood, taken at time point 1 of longitudinal follow-up. The V gene is TRAV38-2/DV8 and the J gene is TRDJ1; the D gene assignment is perhaps TRDD2 or TRDD3, with each matching 7 bases. CDR3 protein: CAYRSGLPRGISDKLIF. The DNA reads as follows: TGTGCTTATAGGAGTGGCCTTCCTCGGGGGATCAGCGATAAACTCATCTTT.